This TCR beta chain was obtained from a study of identical twins. As concerns this clonotype: As yet, its antigen is unknown. A read error may account for a junction end that differs from germline.

The germline V gene encodes CDR1 LGHNA and CDR2 YNFKEQ. The CDR3 loop spans 14 amino acids. From the 5' RACE reads, TCRdb called clonotypes with MiXCR, one entry per CDR3 protein. The table lists a few hundred thousand distinct CDR3 sequences, roughly a tenth of them singletons, with 10% in the top ten. General study results and limits: In drawing conclusions, the study used cross-sectional statistical analysis and did not follow the same donors. The authors noted that invariant MAIT and iNKT cells could partly confound zero-insertion analyses.

The TCR was taken from a man aged 50 or older in good health. Sequenced: memory T cells sorted from blood. V usage is TRBV4-2 and J usage is TRBJ2-7; no definite D call. The CDR3 DNA sequence: TGTGCCAGCAGCCAAGGTGATGAGGCGGAAACGCGGCACTTC. Its protein product is CASSQGDEAETRHF.